This paragraph covers one TCR beta chain sequence. Its matching antigen is unknown. Stability of Graves' hyperthyroidism was defined as absent ophthalmopathy progression within 18 months. Uncontrolled infection, other autoimmune disease, pregnancy or lactation excluded patients. CDR1 is SEHNR and CDR2 is FQNEAQ in the germline V gene (reference sequence). V lost 5 bases to trimming and J lost 0 bases; unmatched junction nucleotides: 7. This CDR3 region has 17 residues. The data were taken from a study of T cells in Graves' hyperthyroidism and ophthalmopathy. Study results and caveats: Before onset, by a median of approximately 6.8 months, the model predicted ophthalmopathy. A model of 13 V-J features distinguished ophthalmopathy from stable hyperthyroidism.

From RNA transcripts, TCR beta CDR3 regions were amplified. First-round RT-PCR of the TCR CDR3 relied on the HTBI primer set. TCRdb redid the calling of the multiplex PCR reads with MiXCR, one entry per CDR3 protein. The top ten clones hold approximately 30% of a sample with almost 50,000 distinct CDR3 sequences, roughly 56% of them seen once. This TCR derives from a man younger than 35 with Graves' hyperthyroidism. The sequencing input was peripheral blood or thyroid tissue (not recorded which). The rearrangement links TRBV7-9 to TRBJ2-6, with 7 bases matching TRBD1. This chain's CDR3 is CASSPQGVLSGANVLTF. CDR3 in DNA: TGTGCCAGCAGCCCGCAGGGGGTGCTCTCTGGGGCCAACGTCCTGACTTTC.